This TCR beta chain came from a study of T cell clones after liver transplantation. Broader study findings: In most of the 8 subjects, circulating graft-donor-reactive CD4 TCRbeta sequences fell significantly after transplant.

The CDR3 totals 16 residues. Germline CDR1 and CDR2: LNHDA and SQIVND (reference sequence). Between the trimmed V and J ends, which lost 4 bases and 0 bases, there was a span of 15 bases. Method: immunoSEQ multiplex PCR; TCRdb's copy keeps in-frame clones and lacks some. The table has thousands of clones, about 80% seen once. Regarding this clone: What it recognizes is unknown.

The rearrangement uses TRBV19 and TRBJ1-1; possible D gene TRBD1, 6 bases. Specimen: CD8+ T cells from blood, collected 24 months after liver transplant. The source is a human patient who received a liver transplant. The graft donor may have contributed some T cells. Here the CDR3 reads CASSTAQGFMNTEAFF. CDR3 bases: TGTGCCAGTAGTACCGCACAGGGTTTCATGAACACTGAAGCTTTCTTT.